A selection of T cell receptor beta chains follows, all from one sample in a study of early T cells in non-severe SARS-CoV-2 infection. In TCRdb, the 5' RACE reads were re-called with MiXCR into one record per CDR3 protein. The table has roughly 46,000 distinct CDR3 sequences, around a tenth seen once. The starting material was whole blood, obtained at baseline. The receptor source for this set is an adult who was a healthcare worker with PCR-confirmed SARS-CoV-2 infection or an uninfected control (not recorded which). CDR3s include the opening cysteine and the closing phenylalanine or tryptophan. The D gene is left open where the match is weak. Size is omitted from some rows. Given values are once, few, many or a class for expanded clones.

J gene	D gene	clone size	V gene	CDR3 DNA	CDR3 protein
TRBJ1-2	-	-	TRBV6-2/TRBV6-3	TGTGCCAGCAGTTACACCGGACGGGCCTATGGCTACACCTTC	CASSYTGRAYGYTF
TRBJ2-7	-	many	TRBV20-1	TGCAGTGCCCTTGGACAAACCTACGAGCAGTACTTC	CSALGQTYEQYF
TRBJ2-1	-	-	TRBV25-1	TGTGCCAGCAGTGAACTCAGGGGTTCTGTAGTGGATGAGCAGTTCTTC	CASSELRGSVVDEQFF
TRBJ2-5	-	-	TRBV5-6	TGTGCCAGCAGCTCGGTTGGGGGACAGACCCAGTACTTC	CASSSVGGQTQYF
TRBJ2-3	TRBD1	few	TRBV7-2	TGTGCCAGCAGCGACAGGGCCGTTACAGATACGCAGTATTTT	CASSDRAVTDTQYF
TRBJ1-5	-	few	TRBV29-1	TGCAGCGTTGGGGGAAGTAATCAGCCCCAGCATTTT	CSVGGSNQPQHF
TRBJ2-2	-	many	TRBV12-3/TRBV12-4	TGTGCCAGCAGTTCCGGGACGGCGAACACCGGGGAGCTGTTTTTT	CASSSGTANTGELFF
TRBJ2-1	-	few	TRBV12-2	TGTGCAAGTCGCTTAACCAAAGCGGGACTGCCTAGCTCCTACAATGAGCAGTTCTTC	CASRLTKAGLPSSYNEQFF
TRBJ2-3	-	few	TRBV5-4	TGTGCCAGCAGCCCGACTAGTGATTCAGATACGCAGTATTTT	CASSPTSDSDTQYF
TRBJ2-4	-	few	TRBV7-9	TGTGCCAGCAGCTCTATCGGGGGAGACATTCAGTACTTC	CASSSIGGDIQYF
TRBJ2-7	TRBD2	many	TRBV11-2	TGTGCCAGCAGCCCAGGGACTAGTGACTACGAGCAGTACTTC	CASSPGTSDYEQYF
TRBJ2-1	-	many	TRBV3-1	TGTGCCAGCAGCCAAGGGCTAGCGACCTCCTACAATGAGCAGTTCTTC	CASSQGLATSYNEQFF
TRBJ1-2	-	many	TRBV27	TGTGCCAGCAGTTTATACCAGGGTATCGGCGGCTACACCTTC	CASSLYQGIGGYTF
TRBJ1-4	-	-	TRBV27	TGTGCCAGCAGTGGAGCAGGAGCTAATGAAAAACTGTTTTTT	CASSGAGANEKLFF
TRBJ2-3	TRBD2	-	TRBV11-2	TGTGCCAGCAGCTTTACTTCGGGGGGGCGAGATACGCAGTATTTT	CASSFTSGGRDTQYF
TRBJ2-1	TRBD2	many	TRBV28	TGTGCCAGCAGTTTGTCCGACGGGACTAGCTCTGAGCAGTTCTTC	CASSLSDGTSSEQFF
TRBJ2-1	TRBD2	-	TRBV11-2	TGTGCCAGCAGCTCCTATGCCGGGACTAGCGGGAAGGCCTACAATGAGCAGTTCTTC	CASSSYAGTSGKAYNEQFF
TRBJ2-3	TRBD2	-	TRBV15	TGTGCCACCAGCAGAGCGGGAGGGGTCGCAGATACGCAGTATTTT	CATSRAGGVADTQYF
TRBJ2-1	-	few	TRBV2	TGTGCCGTAGGGCTCTTGAGCTCCTACAATGAGCAGTTCTTC	CAVGLLSSYNEQFF
TRBJ2-1	-	many	TRBV9	TGTGCCAGCAGCGTTGCCCCGGCCGGCAATGAGCAGTTCTTC	CASSVAPAGNEQFF
TRBJ1-1	-	many	TRBV20-1	TGCAGTCCTGGCGTGGACACTGAAGCTTTCTTT	CSPGVDTEAFF
TRBJ1-3	TRBD1	many	TRBV20-1	TGCAGTGCTCAACAGGGGGGTGGAAACACCATATATTTT	CSAQQGGGNTIYF
TRBJ2-7	-	many	TRBV6-6	TGTGCCAGCAGTCCTAGCGACGAGCAGTACTTC	CASSPSDEQYF
TRBJ2-1	TRBD1	few	TRBV18	TGTGCCAGCTCCGGACAGGAATTTTCCTACAATGAGCAGTTCTTC	CASSGQEFSYNEQFF
TRBJ1-1	TRBD1	few	TRBV7-9	TGTGCCAGCAGTACAGGGGGACCGGTGAACACTGAAGCTTTCTTT	CASSTGGPVNTEAFF
TRBJ1-4	-	many	TRBV20-1	TGCAGTGCTAGAGATTCGGGGAAGGGATGGGAAAAACTGTTTTTT	CSARDSGKGWEKLFF
TRBJ2-1	-	few	TRBV7-3	TGTGCCAGCAGCCCCGGGCTGGGAGCTAGTCTGTTCGGTGAGCAGTTCTTC	CASSPGLGASLFGEQFF
TRBJ2-2	TRBD2	few	TRBV20-1	TGCAGTGCTAGAGCCCACGGGGTAGCGGGAGACACCGGGGAGCTGTTTTTT	CSARAHGVAGDTGELFF
TRBJ1-1	TRBD1	few	TRBV7-2	TGTGCCAGCAGCTTAGGGACAGGGACCACTGAAGCTTTCTTT	CASSLGTGTTEAFF
TRBJ2-7	TRBD2	many	TRBV20-1	TGCAGTGCTAGCTCGGGACTAGCGACCTACGAGCAGTACTTC	CSASSGLATYEQYF
TRBJ2-3	-	many	TRBV21-1	TGTGCCAGCAGCAAAGGCGGGACAGGGACCACCCCCACAGATACGCAGTATTTT	CASSKGGTGTTPTDTQYF
TRBJ2-6	-	-	TRBV11-2	TGTGCCAGCAGCTCCTTGACGGGGGCTGGGGCCAACGTCCTGACTTTC	CASSSLTGAGANVLTF
TRBJ1-1	-	medium-sized	TRBV20-1	TGCAGTGCTAGTGGCCAAAGGGACGATGAAGCTTTCTTT	CSASGQRDDEAFF
TRBJ2-3	-	-	TRBV6-2/TRBV6-3	TGTGCCAGCAGTCGGGACCGCACAGATACGCAGTATTTT	CASSRDRTDTQYF
TRBJ1-6	-	few	TRBV20-1	TGCAGTGCGAACTTGCCCGGGGCCGGGGGGTCTTCACCCCTCCACTTT	CSANLPGAGGSSPLHF
TRBJ2-3	TRBD2	few	TRBV5-4	TGTGCCAGCAGCGGTAGAACTAGCGGGAATACAGATACGCAGTATTTT	CASSGRTSGNTDTQYF
TRBJ1-2	-	many	TRBV7-8	TGTGCCAGCAGCTTAGGCCCCCAGGGGAGTAACTATGGCTACACCTTC	CASSLGPQGSNYGYTF
TRBJ2-3	-	many	TRBV15	TGTGCCACCAGCAGAGGATTCGGGGATACGCAGTATTTT	CATSRGFGDTQYF
TRBJ2-7	-	few	TRBV20-1	TGCAGTGCTATAGATAGGGGCAGACTCTCCTACGAGCAGTACTTC	CSAIDRGRLSYEQYF
TRBJ2-5	TRBD2	-	TRBV10-2	TGCGCCAGCAGACAGATAGCGGGGGGGTACCAAGAGACCCAGTACTTC	CASRQIAGGYQETQYF
TRBJ2-7	-	many	TRBV21-1	TGTGCCAGCAGCAAAGCGCCCGCGACAGGGCGCTACGAGCAGTACTTC	CASSKAPATGRYEQYF
TRBJ1-2	-	-	TRBV4-3	TGCGCCAGCAGCCAAGCTGCAAATAACTATGGCTACACCTTC	CASSQAANNYGYTF
TRBJ1-2	-	-	TRBV28	TGTGCCAGCAGCGGGGGGATATTGGTCATAGCCGGCAGGCCCTATGGCTACACCTTC	CASSGGILVIAGRPYGYTF
TRBJ2-7	-	-	TRBV20-1	TGCAGTGCTAGAGATCTGGGGACGGACTCCTACGAGCAGTACTTC	CSARDLGTDSYEQYF
TRBJ2-7	-	-	TRBV10-1	TGCGCCAGCAGTGAGTCTCGGGCACGGCCCCCCTACGAGCAGTACTTC	CASSESRARPPYEQYF
TRBJ2-7	TRBD1	few	TRBV7-2	TGTGCCAGCAGCTCCGGACAGGGGGCTTACGAGCAGTACTTC	CASSSGQGAYEQYF
TRBJ1-6	TRBD1	few	TRBV3-1	TGTGCCAGCAGCCTACAGGGGGTTGGTTCACCCCTCCACTTT	CASSLQGVGSPLHF
TRBJ2-1	-	few	TRBV12-3/TRBV12-4	TGTGCCAGCAGTTTAGCGCCTAGCGTCCCGAACAATGAGCAGTTCTTC	CASSLAPSVPNNEQFF
TRBJ2-7	TRBD1	few	TRBV6-2/TRBV6-3	TGTGCCAGCAGTTACCCTCCGACAGGGGGCTTCTACGAGCAGTACTTC	CASSYPPTGGFYEQYF